This TCR beta chain originates from a study of cytomegalovirus exposure and HLA in healthy donors. Trimming shortened V by 8 bases and J by 4 bases, and 6 bases separated the two germline ends. Germline values: CDR1 LNHDA, CDR2 SQIVND (reference sequence). The CDR3 has 11 residues. Study-wide results and caveats: Testing in vitro showed a few CMV-associated chains specific for CMV antigens. Cytomegalovirus association was listed for about 150 TCR beta chains. Analysis was carried out at a later point, and it linked a missense DCLRE1C variant to TCR beta V- and J-gene trimming.

As to this clone: The antigen is unknown.

PCR was performed using 60 Vbeta and 13 Jbeta primers. The method was immunoSEQ multiplex PCR; TCRdb's version includes in-frame clones alone and lacks a portion of them. The sample carries some 98,000 clones, 70% to 80% recorded once. The J gene is TRBJ1-3, the V gene TRBV19; D may be TRBD1 (5 bases). This TCR derives from a female donor in good health and CMV-seronegative. Sequencing was done on a sample of PBMCs. The CDR3 reads CASHRGNTIYF. CDR3 DNA: TGTGCCAGTCACAGGGGAAACACCATATATTTT. The full variable domain, with the rest looked up from reference TRBV19 and TRBJ1-3, is DGGITQSPKYLFRKEGQNVTLSCEQNLNHDAMYWYRQDPGQGLRLIYYSQIVNDFQKGDIAEGYSVSREKKESFPLTVTSAQKNPTAFYLCASHRGNTIYFGEGSWLTVV.